The clone carrying this T cell receptor (beta chain) occurred many times. Its antigen is not identified. The data derive from a study of T cell repertoires in cytomegalovirus infection. On the study more broadly: It was recently identified HLA-C-restricted and well-studied HLA-B-restricted CMV epitopes that the study used. Based on public TCR beta signatures, there were indications of CMV infection and of a matching HLA type.

TCRdb reprocessed the reads with MiXCR, giving one entry per CDR3 protein. This table holds fewer than 1,000,000 distinct CDR3 sequences, about a third found once. The CDR3 consists of 14 residues. The V end was cut by 5 bases, the J end by 5 bases, with 14 bases between. Germline V gene sequence: CDR1 SGHNT, CDR2 YENEEA. This chain links TRBV11-3 with TRBJ2-3; D is unresolved. This clonotype was obtained from a human donor in good health (CMV status not recorded). Some clones in this sample may be carry-over from other donors' samples. Material: cultured CD8+ T cells from PBMCs, obtained from culture after CMV antigen stimulation. The CDR3 reads CASSPEPRGDTQYF. In DNA, the CDR3 is TGTGCCAGCAGCCCCGAACCTAGAGGAGATACGCAGTATTTT.